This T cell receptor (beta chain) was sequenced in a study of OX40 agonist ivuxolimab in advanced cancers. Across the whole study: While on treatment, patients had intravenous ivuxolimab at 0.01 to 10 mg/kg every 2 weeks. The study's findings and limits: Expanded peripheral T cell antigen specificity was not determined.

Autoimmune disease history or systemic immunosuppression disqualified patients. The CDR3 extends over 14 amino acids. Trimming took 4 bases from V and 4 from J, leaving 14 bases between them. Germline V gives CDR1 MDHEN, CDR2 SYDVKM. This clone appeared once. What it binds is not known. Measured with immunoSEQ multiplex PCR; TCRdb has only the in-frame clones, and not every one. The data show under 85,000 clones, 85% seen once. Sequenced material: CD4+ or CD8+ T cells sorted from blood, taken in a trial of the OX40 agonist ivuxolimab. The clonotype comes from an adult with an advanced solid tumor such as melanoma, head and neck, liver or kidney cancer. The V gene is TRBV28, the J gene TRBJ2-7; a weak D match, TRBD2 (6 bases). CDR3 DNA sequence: TGTGCCAGCAGTTCCCCCGCGGGGCGGTACGAGCAGTACTTC. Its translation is CASSSPAGRYEQYF.